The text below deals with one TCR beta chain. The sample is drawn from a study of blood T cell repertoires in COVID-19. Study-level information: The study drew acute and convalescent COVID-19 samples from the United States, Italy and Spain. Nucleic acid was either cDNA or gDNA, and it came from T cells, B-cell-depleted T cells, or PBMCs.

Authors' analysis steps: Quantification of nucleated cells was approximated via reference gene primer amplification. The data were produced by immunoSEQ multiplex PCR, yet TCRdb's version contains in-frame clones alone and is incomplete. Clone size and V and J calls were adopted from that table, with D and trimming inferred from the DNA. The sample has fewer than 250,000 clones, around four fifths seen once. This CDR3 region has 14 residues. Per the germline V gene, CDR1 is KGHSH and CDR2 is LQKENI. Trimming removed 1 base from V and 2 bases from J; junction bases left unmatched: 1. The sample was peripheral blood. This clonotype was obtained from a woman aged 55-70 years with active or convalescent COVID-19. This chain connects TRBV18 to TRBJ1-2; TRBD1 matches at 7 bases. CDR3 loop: CASSPLGQNYGYTF. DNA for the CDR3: TGTGCCAGCTCACCACTGGGACAGAACTATGGCTACACCTTC.